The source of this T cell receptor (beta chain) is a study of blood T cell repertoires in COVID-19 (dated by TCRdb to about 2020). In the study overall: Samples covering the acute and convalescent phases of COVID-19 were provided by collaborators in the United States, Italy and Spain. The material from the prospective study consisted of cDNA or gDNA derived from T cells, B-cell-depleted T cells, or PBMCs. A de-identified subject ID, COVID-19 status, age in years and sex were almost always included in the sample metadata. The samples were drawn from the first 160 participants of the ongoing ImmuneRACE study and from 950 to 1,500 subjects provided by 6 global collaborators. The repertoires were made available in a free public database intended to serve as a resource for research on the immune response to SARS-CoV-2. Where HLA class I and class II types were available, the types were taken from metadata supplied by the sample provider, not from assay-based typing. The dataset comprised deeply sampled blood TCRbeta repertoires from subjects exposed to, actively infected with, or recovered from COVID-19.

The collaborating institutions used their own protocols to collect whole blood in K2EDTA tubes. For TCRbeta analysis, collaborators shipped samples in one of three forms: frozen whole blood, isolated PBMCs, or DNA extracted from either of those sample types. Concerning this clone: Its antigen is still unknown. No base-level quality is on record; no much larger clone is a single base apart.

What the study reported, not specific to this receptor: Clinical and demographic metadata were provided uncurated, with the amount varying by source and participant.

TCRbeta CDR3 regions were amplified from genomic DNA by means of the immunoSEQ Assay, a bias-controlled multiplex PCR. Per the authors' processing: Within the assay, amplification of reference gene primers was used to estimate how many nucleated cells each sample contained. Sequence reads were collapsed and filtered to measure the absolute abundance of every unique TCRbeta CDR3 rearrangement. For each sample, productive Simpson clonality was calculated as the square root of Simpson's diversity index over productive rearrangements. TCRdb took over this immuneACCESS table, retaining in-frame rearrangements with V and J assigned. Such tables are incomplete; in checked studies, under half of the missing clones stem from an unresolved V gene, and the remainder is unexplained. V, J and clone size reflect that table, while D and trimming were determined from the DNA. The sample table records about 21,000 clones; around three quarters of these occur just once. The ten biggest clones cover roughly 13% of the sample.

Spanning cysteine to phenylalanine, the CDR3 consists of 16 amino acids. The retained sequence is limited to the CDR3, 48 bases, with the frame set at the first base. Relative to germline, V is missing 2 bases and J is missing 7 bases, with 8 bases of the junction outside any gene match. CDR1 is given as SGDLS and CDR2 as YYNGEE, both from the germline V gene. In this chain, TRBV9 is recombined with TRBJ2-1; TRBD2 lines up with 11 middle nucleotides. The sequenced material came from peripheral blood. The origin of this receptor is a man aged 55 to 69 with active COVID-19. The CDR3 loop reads CASSVSGRAEINEQFF. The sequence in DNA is TGTGCCAGCAGCGTTAGCGGGAGGGCCGAGATAAATGAGCAGTTCTTC.